Presented here are 21 T cell receptor beta chains from one specimen sequenced in a study of technical replicates of blood from four donors. TCRdb's copy holds only in-frame clones and misses some; the assay was immunoSEQ multiplex PCR. This sample has around 76,000 clones, with over 95% found just once. The sample taken for sequencing was T cells isolated from PBMCs. The receptors come from a human donor in good health.

The rearrangement uses TRBV25-1 and TRBJ2-7; TRBD1 agrees at 8 bases. The CDR3 length is 14 residues. The germline V gene encodes CDR1 MGHDK and CDR2 SYGVNS. The ends lost 6 bases at V and 4 bases at J; junction bases unmatched: 8. The CDR3 DNA reads TGTGCCAGCAGCTATACAGGGGGTCGTTACGAGCAGTACTTC. Protein: CASSYTGGRYEQYF.

The chain links TRBV6-1 to TRBJ1-3; TRBD1 agrees at 7 bases. The CDR3 is 17 residues long. J lost 0 bases, V lost 3 bases, and 8 bases had no gene match. Germline loops: CDR1 MNHNS, CDR2 SASEGT. CDR3 bases: TGTGCCAGCAGTGAGAGGGGGACAGTATTCTCTGGAAACACCATATATTTT. Amino acid sequence: CASSERGTVFSGNTIYF.

This chain connects TRBV6-5 to TRBJ1-3; D is unclear. Germline V gives CDR1 MNHEY, CDR2 SVGAGI. This CDR3 comprises 15 residues. Trimming took 2 bases from V and 0 from J, leaving 8 bases between them. This chain's CDR3 is CASSYEGPSGNTIYF. The DNA for the CDR3 is TGTGCCAGCAGTTACGAGGGTCCCTCTGGAAACACCATATATTTT.

The gene calls are TRBV29-1 and TRBJ2-1; D perhaps matches TRBD1 (5 bases). Trimming shortened V by 5 bases and J by 4 bases, and 6 bases separated the two germline ends. CDR3 length equals 11 residues. The germline V gene encodes CDR1 SQVTM and CDR2 ANQGSEA. CDR3 nucleotides: TGCAGCGTTACAGGTTACAATGAGCAGTTCTTC. Encoded protein: CSVTGYNEQFF.

The chain combines TRBV6-5 with TRBJ2-7; tentatively, D is TRBD2 (5 bases). The V end was cut by 2 bases, the J end by 7 bases, with 12 bases between. The CDR3 covers 13 residues. Germline V gives CDR1 MNHEY, CDR2 SVGAGI. The CDR3 loop is CASSYPRGGEQYF. DNA for the CDR3: TGTGCCAGCAGTTACCCCCGAGGAGGAGAGCAGTACTTC.

The gene calls are TRBV28 and TRBJ1-2; 7 bases are shared with TRBD1. The CDR3 contains 12 residues. From germline, CDR1 is MDHEN and CDR2 SYDVKM. V was pared by 10 bases and J by 7 bases, with 9 bases of the junction left unmatched. The CDR3 nucleotides read TGTGCCATCCAAAGACAGGGCGGTGGCTACACCTTC. It encodes CAIQRQGGGYTF.

CDR3 amino acids: CASGDRWRYEQYF. CDR3 DNA: TGTGCCAGCGGAGACAGGTGGCGATACGAGCAGTACTTC. J is TRBJ2-7 and V is TRBV28, with D perhaps matching TRBD1 (6 bases). Germline V gene lookup returns CDR1 MDHEN and CDR2 SYDVKM. The V end was cut by 8 bases, the J end by 4 bases, with 15 bases between. The CDR3 runs 13 residues. The complete variable domain, with remaining parts taken from reference TRBV28 and TRBJ2-7, reads DVKVTQSSRYLVKRTGEKVFLECVQDMDHENMFWYRQDPGLGLRLIYFSYDVKMKEKGDIPEGYSVSREKKERFSLILESASTNQTSMYLCASGDRWRYEQYFGPGTRLTVT.

The rearrangement joins TRBV5-1 to TRBJ1-1, with 9 bases aligning to TRBD1. CDR1 is SGHRS and CDR2 is YFSETQ in the germline V gene. This CDR3 contains 12 residues. V gave up 4 bases and J gave up 7 bases; unmatched junction bases: 2. CDR3 DNA sequence: TGCGCCAGCAGCCGGACAGGGGTTGAAGCTTTCTTT. This encodes CASSRTGVEAFF.

This clone was observed once. V usage is TRBV5-4 and J usage is TRBJ2-3; TRBD2 aligns across 14 bases. The CDR3 has 16 residues. The germline V gene encodes CDR1 SGHNT and CDR2 YYREEE (reference sequence). With 4 bases clipped from V and 6 bases from J, the junction kept 7 bases outside the gene matches. The chain's CDR3 is CASSVGLAGVVDTQYF. CDR3 nucleotides: TGTGCCAGCAGCGTGGGACTAGCGGGAGTGGTTGATACGCAGTATTTT.

The V call is TRBV7-3, the J call TRBJ2-3; a possible D gene is TRBD1 (7 bases). Looked up from germline, CDR1 is SGHTA and CDR2 is FQGTGA. This CDR3 comprises 16 residues. The V and J ends lost 3 bases and 1 base respectively, with 14 bases between them. Here the CDR3 DNA reads TGTGCCAGCAGCTTCCGTGGCGGGACAGGCACAGATACGCAGTATTTT. Its translation is CASSFRGGTGTDTQYF.

The chain has TRBV29-1 and TRBJ2-7, with D maybe TRBD2 (6 bases). The CDR3 has 13 residues. Per the germline V gene, CDR1 is SQVTM and CDR2 is ANQGSEA. V shed 0 bases and J shed 3 bases, with 9 bases lying between them. As DNA, the CDR3 is TGCAGCGTTGAAGAGGAGGGGTACTACGAGCAGTACTTC. It encodes CSVEEEGYYEQYF.

V is TRBV29-1 and J is TRBJ2-1; the match to TRBD2 covers 7 bases. CDR3 length equals 12 residues. The germline V gene encodes CDR1 SQVTM and CDR2 ANQGSEA. J lost 7 bases, V lost 4 bases, and 4 bases had no gene match. This chain's CDR3 is CSVGLAVNEQFF. CDR3 nucleotides: TGCAGCGTTGGGCTAGCGGTGAATGAGCAGTTCTTC.

V is TRBV2 and J is TRBJ2-1, with D possibly being TRBD1 (5 bases). Trimming left V 3 bases short and J 4 bases short, with 13 bases between. The germline gives CDR1 SNHLY, CDR2 FYNNEI. The CDR3 is made up of 15 amino acids. This CDR3 reads CASSDPPGAYNEQFF. In DNA form, the CDR3 reads TGTGCCAGCAGTGACCCCCCTGGGGCATACAATGAGCAGTTCTTC.

The chain joins TRBV5-4 to TRBJ1-2, with TRBD1 matching 7 bases. CDR3 length equals 12 residues. V gave up 5 bases and J gave up 8 bases; unmatched junction bases: 6. Per germline, CDR1 SGHNT and CDR2 YYREEE (reference sequence). The CDR3 region is CASSLTGNGYTF. The DNA of the CDR3 is TGTGCCAGCAGTTTGACAGGGAACGGCTACACCTTC. Filled out from reference TRBV5-4 and TRBJ1-2, the complete variable domain reads ETGVTQSPTHLIKTRGQQVTLRCSSQSGHNTVSWYQQALGQGPQFIFQYYREEENGRGNFPPRFSGLQFPNYSSELNVNALELDDSALYLCASSLTGNGYTFGSGTRLTVV.

This sequence joins TRBV4-2 and TRBJ2-7, with 8 bases matching TRBD2. The germline gives CDR1 LGHNA, CDR2 YNFKEQ. Germline trimming cut 0 bases from V and 1 base from J; bases unmatched to any gene: 2. The CDR3 spans 15 residues. The chain's CDR3 is CASSQDSGRSYEQYF. As DNA, the CDR3 is TGTGCCAGCAGCCAAGACAGCGGGAGATCCTACGAGCAGTACTTC.

The count of this clone is one. V and J are TRBV7-9 and TRBJ2-1; D not resolved. Germline V gene sequence: CDR1 SEHNR, CDR2 FQNEAQ (reference sequence). The CDR3 has 15 amino acids. The ends were cut back, 1 base at V and 0 bases at J, with 7 bases in the middle. The CDR3 coding sequence is TGTGCCAGCAGCTTAGGGAGTAGCTCCTACAATGAGCAGTTCTTC. As protein: CASSLGSSSYNEQFF.

V is TRBV5-1 and J is TRBJ2-6, with D perhaps TRBD2 (5 bases). The germline CDR1 and CDR2 sequences are SGHRS and YFSETQ. The CDR3 totals 13 residues. With 7 bases removed from V and 0 bases from J, the gap between germline ends came to 5 bases. The CDR3 reads CASGSSGANVLTF. CDR3 in DNA: TGCGCCAGCGGGAGCTCTGGGGCCAACGTCCTGACTTTC.

The chain joins TRBV6-6 to TRBJ2-2, with D unresolved. This CDR3 comprises 14 residues. The germline V gene has CDR1 MNHNY and CDR2 SVGAGI (reference sequence). V was cut by 8 bases and J by 0 bases, with 10 bases left in between. The CDR3 is CASLTSANTGELFF. The CDR3 DNA reads as TGTGCCAGCTTAACTTCCGCGAACACCGGGGAGCTGTTTTTT.

This clone was detected once. V gene TRBV27 combines with J gene TRBJ2-1; 9 bases are a match to TRBD2. Germline assignment: CDR1 MNHEY and CDR2 SMNVEV (reference sequence). This CDR3 spans 17 amino acids. V lost 4 bases, J lost 4 bases, and 11 bases stayed unmatched. The CDR3 region is CASSSDILAGIYNEQFF. CDR3 bases: TGTGCCAGCAGTTCCGACATTCTAGCGGGGATTTACAATGAGCAGTTCTTC.

The chain links TRBV6-5 to TRBJ1-2; possibly TRBD1 for D (6 bases). The CDR3 sequence is 14 residues long. Trimming stripped 5 bases from V and 7 bases from J, with 17 bases between. CDR1 is MNHEY, CDR2 SVGAGI, per germline. DNA for the CDR3: TGTGCCAGCAGTCCCCTGAGGACAGAAGGTGGCTACACCTTC. Amino acid sequence: CASSPLRTEGGYTF.

The chain recombines TRBV2 with TRBJ2-7; D perhaps matches TRBD2 (5 bases). Between the trimmed V and J ends, which lost 7 bases and 6 bases, there was a span of 10 bases. Germline V lookup: CDR1 SNHLY, CDR2 FYNNEI. The CDR3 has 11 residues. CDR3 in DNA: TGTGCCAGCATCGGAAGCGGCGAGCAGTACTTC. Translated, it gives CASIGSGEQYF.